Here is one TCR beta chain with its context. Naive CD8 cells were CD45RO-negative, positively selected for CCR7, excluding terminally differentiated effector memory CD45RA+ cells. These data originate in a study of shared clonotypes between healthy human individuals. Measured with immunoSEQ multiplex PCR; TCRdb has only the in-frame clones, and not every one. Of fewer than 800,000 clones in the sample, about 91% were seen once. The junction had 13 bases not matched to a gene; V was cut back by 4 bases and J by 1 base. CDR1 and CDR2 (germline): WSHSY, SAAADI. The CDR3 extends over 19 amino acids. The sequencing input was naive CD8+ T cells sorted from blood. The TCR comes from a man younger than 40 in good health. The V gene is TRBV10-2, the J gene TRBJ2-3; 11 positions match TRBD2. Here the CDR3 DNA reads TGCGCCAGCAGTGGGGCACTAGCGGGAGATCTCCCTGGCACAGATACGCAGTATTTT. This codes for CASSGALAGDLPGTDTQYF.